This T cell receptor (beta chain) was observed in a study of T cells in Graves' hyperthyroidism and ophthalmopathy. This clonotype was seen a handful of times. The antigen is unknown. TCR beta CDR3 region amplification was performed from RNA transcripts. When the TCR CDR3 underwent first-round RT-PCR, the HTBI primer set was used. TCRdb reanalysed the multiplex PCR reads using MiXCR and keeps one entry per CDR3 protein. The repertoire holds about half a million distinct CDR3 sequences, with about 20% as singletons. This CDR3 spans 13 amino acids. Trimming left V 6 bases short and J 0 bases short, with 6 bases between. CDR1 and CDR2 from the germline V gene are ENHRY and SYGVKD. General study findings and limits: Blood also contained most expanded thyroid clonotypes above 0.001.

This sequence was found in a man aged 35 to 55 with Graves' ophthalmopathy. Source material: blood. The chain combines TRBV10-3 with TRBJ1-3, with D unclear. CDR3 sequence reads: CAIRQLSGNTIYF. Written as DNA, the CDR3 is TGTGCCATCAGACAGCTCTCTGGAAACACCATATATTTT.